One and the same sample provided the 26 T cell receptor beta chains below, sequenced in a study of shared clonotypes between healthy human individuals. The method was immunoSEQ multiplex PCR; TCRdb's version includes in-frame clones alone and lacks a portion of them. The data show some 490,000 clones, roughly 80% seen once. Sequencing used PBMCs. All receptors come from a woman aged 40 to 49 in good health. Some clones in this sample may be carry-over from other donors' samples.

As to this clone: Compared with germline, one end of the junction differs, possibly owing to a read error. The rearrangement uses TRBV7-3 and TRBJ2-1, with no clear D. The CDR3 covers 15 residues. Germline loops: CDR1 SGHTA, CDR2 FQGTGA. In nucleotides, the CDR3 is TGTGCCACCAGCGTTACTCCCCGCTCCTACAATGAGCAGTTCTTC. It translates to CATSVTPRSYNEQFF.

The V call is TRBV7-8, the J call TRBJ2-1, with D uncertain. In germline, CDR1 is SGHVS, CDR2 FQNEAQ. This CDR3 is 12 amino acids long. Deletions cut 1 base from V and 5 bases from J, with 3 bases between. The CDR3 loop is CASSLVHNEQFF. In DNA form, the CDR3 reads TGTGCCAGCAGCTTAGTTCACAATGAGCAGTTCTTC.

This clone was seen just once. A far larger clone is one base from this, pointing to a likely read error. The chain couples TRBV25-1 to TRBJ2-2; TRBD1 aligns across 9 bases. The V segment lost 2 bases and the J segment 4 bases; nucleotides outside the gene matches: 2. Germline loops: CDR1 MGHDK, CDR2 SYGVNS. This CDR3 contains 15 residues. The CDR3 region is CASSELDRGTGELFF. Written as DNA, the CDR3 is TGTGCCAGCAGTGAACTGGACAGGGGCACCGGGGAGCTGTTTTTT. Complete variable domain (other parts from reference TRBV25-1 and TRBJ2-2): EADIYQTPRYLVIGTGKKITLECSQTMGHDKMYWYQQDPGMELHLIHYSYGVNSTEKGDLSSESTVSRIRTEHFPLTLESARPSHTSQYLCASSELDRGTGELFFGEGSRLTVL.

V is TRBV5-4 and J is TRBJ2-7, with D possibly being TRBD2 (5 bases). Trimming removed 4 bases from V and 4 bases from J, with 15 bases in between. CDR3 length equals 14 residues. Germline V gene lookup returns CDR1 SGHNT and CDR2 YYREEE (reference sequence). DNA for the CDR3: TGTGCCAGCAGCCTGTCGGCTAGCACTTACGAGCAGTACTTC. Its translation: CASSLSASTYEQYF.

The rearrangement joins TRBV6-5 to TRBJ2-5; D is unclear. There are 14 residues in the CDR3. V was trimmed by 10 bases and J by 2 bases, leaving 17 bases between them. Germline V gene data show CDR1 as MNHEY and CDR2 as SVGAGI. Written as DNA, the CDR3 is TGTGCCACTCGCCCCCAGTTTACTCAAGAGACCCAGTACTTC. Amino acid sequence: CATRPQFTQETQYF.

A note on this clone: A far bigger clonotype differs at one base, so this is likely a read error. The gene calls are TRBV9 and TRBJ2-2; 8 bases fit TRBD2. In germline, CDR1 is SGDLS, CDR2 YYNGEE. This CDR3 region has 17 residues. The J segment lost 1 base and the V segment lost 3 bases, leaving 8 bases of the junction unmatched. CDR3 loop: CASSAATSGMNTGELFF. CDR3 coding DNA: TGTGCCAGCAGCGCAGCTACTAGCGGAATGAACACCGGGGAGCTGTTTTTT.

Comments on this clone: With a much larger clone just one base away, this may be a read error. The chain carries TRBV12-5 and TRBJ2-3, with 8 bases lining up with TRBD2. Germline CDR1 is LGHNT and CDR2 is FRNRAP. This CDR3 is 17 amino acids long. V lost 5 bases, J lost 1 base, and 11 bases stayed unmatched. CDR3 loop: CASGTGGEPARTDTQYF. The CDR3 coding sequence is TGTGCTAGTGGTACGGGAGGGGAGCCGGCCCGCACAGATACGCAGTATTTT.

The chain employs TRBV5-1 and TRBJ1-1, with 7 bases identical to TRBD1. The CDR3 totals 15 residues. Looked up from germline, CDR1 is SGHRS and CDR2 is YFSETQ. Trimming at V came to 1 base and at J to 5 bases, leaving 8 bases not matched to a gene. Written as DNA, the CDR3 is TGCGCCAGCAGCTTGTTTCAGGGGGGGCCAACTGAAGCTTTCTTT. This translates into CASSLFQGGPTEAFF.

This clone occurred once. This chain connects TRBV6-1 to TRBJ1-1; no clear D gene. V was pared by 6 bases and J by 4 bases, with 12 bases between. The CDR3 covers 13 residues. The V gene's germline CDR1 is MNHNS and CDR2 SASEGT. The CDR3 reads CASRGMGGTEAFF. For the CDR3, the DNA is TGTGCCAGCAGGGGAATGGGCGGCACTGAAGCTTTCTTT.

This clone occurred once. The V and J genes are TRBV2 and TRBJ2-5; D is unclear. The CDR3 extends over 14 amino acids. Looked up from germline, CDR1 is SNHLY and CDR2 is FYNNEI. V was pared by 3 bases and J by 4 bases, with 12 bases between. In DNA, the CDR3 is TGTGCCAGCAGTGATCAGGATTTTGGAGAGACCCAGTACTTC. It encodes CASSDQDFGETQYF. Full variable domain (missing parts from reference TRBV2 and TRBJ2-5): EPEVTQTPSHQVTQMGQEVILRCVPISNHLYFYWYRQILGQKVEFLVSFYNNEISEKSEIFDDQFSVERPDGSNFTLKIRSTKLEDSAMYFCASSDQDFGETQYFGPGTRLLVL.

At least ten counts were recorded for this clone. In the same sample, other DNA sequences code for this CDR3. This chain uses TRBV30 with TRBJ2-6; no definite D call. V shed 5 bases and J shed 0 bases, with 11 bases lying between them. There are 15 residues in the CDR3. From germline, CDR1 is GTSNPN and CDR2 SVGIG (reference sequence). For the CDR3, the DNA is TGTGCCTGGGTCCTGAGCTTCTCTGGGGCCAACGTCCTGACTTTC. Translation: CAWVLSFSGANVLTF.

The J gene is TRBJ2-1, the V gene TRBV29-1, with D perhaps TRBD1 or TRBD2 (5 bases each). V was cut by 3 bases and J by 0 bases, with 18 bases left in between. The CDR3 extends over 17 amino acids. Germline V CDR1 and CDR2: SQVTM, ANQGSEA. CDR3 bases: TGCAGCGTTGAGGAGAGGGGCCTAGCCTCCTCCTACAATGAGCAGTTCTTC. Protein: CSVEERGLASSYNEQFF.

This rearrangement joins TRBV28 to TRBJ1-1; D is ambiguous. The CDR3 covers 14 residues. The V and J ends lost 5 bases and 6 bases respectively, with 16 bases between them. Germline CDR1 reads MDHEN; CDR2 reads SYDVKM. Written as DNA, the CDR3 is TGTGCCAGCAGTCAAAGGACGGCCCGGGCTGAAGCTTTCTTT. Amino acid sequence: CASSQRTARAEAFF.

The chain joins TRBV5-4 to TRBJ2-7, with D maybe TRBD1 (6 bases). The CDR3 is 14 residues long. In germline, CDR1 is SGHNT, CDR2 YYREEE (reference sequence). V was shortened by 4 bases and J by 0 bases, with 11 bases between the two germline ends. The CDR3 protein is CASSETGTSYEQYF. The CDR3 DNA sequence: TGTGCCAGCAGCGAAACAGGGACCTCCTACGAGCAGTACTTC. The variable domain in full, with the rest retrieved from reference TRBV5-4 and TRBJ2-7, is ETGVTQSPTHLIKTRGQQVTLRCSSQSGHNTVSWYQQALGQGPQFIFQYYREEENGRGNFPPRFSGLQFPNYSSELNVNALELDDSALYLCASSETGTSYEQYFGPGTRLTVT.

The rearrangement links TRBV4-1 to TRBJ2-7; 11 positions match TRBD2. The CDR3 contains 14 residues. V gave up 4 bases and J gave up 9 bases; unmatched junction bases: 8. Germline loops: CDR1 MGHRA, CDR2 YSYEKL. The CDR3 here is CASSRLAGPMGQYF. CDR3 in DNA: TGCGCCAGCAGCCGACTAGCGGGGCCTATGGGGCAGTACTTC.

J is TRBJ2-7 and V is TRBV7-8; D is unclear. V was shortened by 4 bases and J by 0 bases, with 13 bases between the two germline ends. The CDR3 has 15 amino acids. Germline CDR1 and CDR2: SGHVS and FQNEAQ. The CDR3 DNA follows: TGTGCCAGCAGCTATGTGGCAGGACCCTCCTACGAGCAGTACTTC. This codes for CASSYVAGPSYEQYF.

CDR3 sequence reads: CASRVGTGTEAFF. The CDR3 DNA is TGTGCCAGCAGGGTTGGGACAGGGACTGAAGCTTTCTTT. The chain is built from TRBV7-9 and TRBJ1-1; 9 bases map to TRBD1. The germline CDR1 and CDR2 sequences are SEHNR and FQNEAQ (reference sequence). Germline trimming cut 6 bases from V and 5 bases from J; bases unmatched to any gene: 4. This CDR3 has 13 amino acids.

This chain joins TRBV7-9 and TRBJ2-7; D gene unclear. V was pared by 3 bases and J by 5 bases, with 11 bases between. This CDR3 comprises 13 residues. The germline CDR1 and CDR2 sequences are SEHNR and FQNEAQ (reference sequence). The CDR3 loop is CASSFGRANEQYF. The CDR3 region has the DNA TGTGCCAGCAGCTTTGGTCGGGCCAACGAGCAGTACTTC.

This clone has a single count. The chain links TRBV6-5 to TRBJ2-7; TRBD1 matches at 10 bases. The CDR3 runs to 14 residues. V gave up 6 bases and J gave up 5 bases; unmatched junction bases: 7. Per the germline V gene, CDR1 is MNHEY and CDR2 is SVGAGI. For the CDR3, the DNA is TGTGCCAGCAGACCCGACAGGGGGCGAAACGAGCAGTACTTC. Protein product: CASRPDRGRNEQYF.

CDR3: CASSKRHSLTYEQYF. The CDR3 nucleotides are TGTGCCAGTAGTAAACGCCACTCCCTAACCTACGAGCAGTACTTC. This chain uses TRBV19 with TRBJ2-7, with D hard to call. V lost 4 bases to trimming and J lost 2 bases, with 15 bases between them. The CDR3 is 15 residues long. Germline assignment: CDR1 LNHDA and CDR2 SQIVND (reference sequence). Together with reference TRBV19 and TRBJ2-7, the CDR3 gives the full variable domain: DGGITQSPKYLFRKEGQNVTLSCEQNLNHDAMYWYRQDPGQGLRLIYYSQIVNDFQKGDIAEGYSVSREKKESFPLTVTSAQKNPTAFYLCASSKRHSLTYEQYFGPGTRLTVT.

V usage is TRBV19 and J usage is TRBJ2-7; 13 bases fit TRBD2. V lost 2 bases to trimming and J lost 2 bases; unmatched junction nucleotides: 6. The CDR3 runs to 17 residues. Germline CDR1 reads LNHDA; CDR2 reads SQIVND (reference sequence). CDR3 protein: CASSIRGTSGNPYEQYF. Here the CDR3 DNA reads TGTGCCAGTAGTATAAGGGGGACTAGCGGGAATCCCTACGAGCAGTACTTC.

About this clone: This may be a read error: a much more frequent sequence differs by one nucleotide. The rearrangement uses TRBV6-4 and TRBJ2-1, with a weak D call TRBD2 (6 bases). V lost 0 bases and J lost 9, with 18 bases in between. In germline, CDR1 is MRHNA, CDR2 SNTAGT. The CDR3 loop spans 16 amino acids. DNA for the CDR3: TGTGCCAGCAGTGACTCGATAGCGGTAGGGCCGAGTGAGCAGTTCTTC. This translates into CASSDSIAVGPSEQFF.

V usage is TRBV7-8 and J usage is TRBJ2-1, with 7 bases fitting TRBD2. The V segment lost 0 bases and the J segment 5 bases; nucleotides outside the gene matches: 4. The CDR3 runs 15 residues. Germline V CDR1 and CDR2: SGHVS, FQNEAQ. This chain's CDR3 is CASSLAGGLHNEQFF. In DNA form, the CDR3 reads TGTGCCAGCAGCTTAGCGGGAGGGCTCCACAATGAGCAGTTCTTC. Looking up the rest from reference TRBV7-8 and TRBJ2-1 gives the full variable domain: GAGVSQSPRYKVAKRGQDVALRCDPISGHVSLFWYQQALGQGPEFLTYFQNEAQLDKSGLPSDRFFAERPEGSVSTLKIQRTQQEDSAVYLCASSLAGGLHNEQFFGPGTRLTVL.

This clone was observed a single time. V gene TRBV14 combines with J gene TRBJ1-3, with D tentatively TRBD1 (6 bases). Trimming took off 6 bases at V and 4 bases at J, with 16 bases between the two ends. Per germline, CDR1 SGHDN and CDR2 FVKESK. There are 15 residues in the CDR3. CDR3 loop: CASRPSGDSGNTIYF. The CDR3 DNA follows: TGTGCCAGCAGACCCTCAGGGGATAGCGGAAACACCATATATTTT. Variable domain in full (rest from reference TRBV14 and TRBJ1-3): EAGVTQFPSHSVIEKGQTVTLRCDPISGHDNLYWYRRVMGKEIKFLLHFVKESKQDESGMPNNRFLAERTGGTYSTLKVQPAELEDSGVYFCASRPSGDSGNTIYFGEGSWLTVV.

The rearrangement uses TRBV7-6 and TRBJ1-1; no reliable D call. Deletions cut 3 bases from V and 1 base from J, with 9 bases between. This CDR3 is built from 14 residues. Germline lookup yields CDR1 SGHVS and CDR2 FNYEAQ. The CDR3 region has the DNA TGTGCCAGCAGCTTGTTGGGCGGGAACACTGAAGCTTTCTTT. Translated: CASSLLGGNTEAFF.

This chain links TRBV9 with TRBJ1-2; TRBD1 might be the D (5 bases). The CDR3 extends over 14 amino acids. The V and J ends lost 3 bases and 1 base respectively, with 10 bases between them. CDR1 and CDR2 from the germline V gene are SGDLS and YYNGEE. The CDR3 reads CASSAGTLNYGYTF. In nucleotides, the CDR3 is TGTGCCAGCAGCGCCGGGACTCTTAACTATGGCTACACCTTC.